The sample holds a few counts of the clone carrying this T cell receptor (beta chain). Its antigen is unidentified. As previously described, bulk TCR libraries were made using listed TCR primers. In TCRdb, the PCR reads were re-called with MiXCR into one record per CDR3 protein. The sample contains some 650,000 distinct CDR3 sequences, about 20% of which appear only once. These data originate in a study of molecular identifiers for immune sequencing clone quantification. In the sort, naive CD8 T cells were defined as CD8+CD4-CCR7+CD45RA+. Study-wide results and caveats: Molecules of identical TCR sharing a barcode could underestimate highly expanded clone sizes.

V lost 2 bases, J lost 3 bases, and 9 bases stayed unmatched. This CDR3 has 20 residues. The sequence was obtained from a human donor in good health. Some libraries in this study had Jurkat cell RNA spiked in. Sequenced: naive CD8+ T cells from blood, with Jurkat cell RNA spiked in. Subset noted: FACS-sorted CD8+CD4-CCR7+CD45RA+ naive T cells. The rearrangement uses TRBV12-3 or TRBV12-4 and TRBJ2-6; 14 nucleotides match TRBD2. CDR3 loop: CASSLPPTSGGVGGANVLTF. Written as DNA, the CDR3 is TGTGCCAGCAGTTTACCTCCGACTAGCGGGGGGGTAGGTGGGGCCAACGTCCTGACTTTC.